The next 18 T cell receptor beta chains were all read from a single sample in a study of T cells after posttransplantation cyclophosphamide. Method: immunoSEQ multiplex PCR; TCRdb's copy keeps in-frame clones and lacks some. The sample carries some 47,000 clones, around 84% recorded once. The sample was PBMCs. Source of these receptors: a young man with a blood cancer, CMV-positive, and with a related stem cell donor.

The CDR3 bases are TGTGCCAGCAGCGAAGCTCAGGGGGCGAGAACTGAAGCTTTCTTT. This sequence encodes CASSEAQGARTEAFF. V gene TRBV9 combines with J gene TRBJ1-1; TRBD1 matches 8 bases. The V gene end was trimmed by 3 bases and the J gene end by 5 bases; junction bases not matched to a gene: 9. The CDR3 loop spans 15 amino acids. Looked up from germline, CDR1 is SGDLS and CDR2 is YYNGEE.

The table lists this clone with a few counts. The chain recombines TRBV6-5 with TRBJ2-7; 8 bases agree with TRBD1. This CDR3 contains 14 residues. CDR1 is MNHEY and CDR2 is SVGAGI in the germline V gene. With 6 bases clipped from V and 5 bases from J, the junction kept 9 bases outside the gene matches. The CDR3 bases are TGTGCCAGCAGCCCTACCCCGACAGGGGACGAGCAGTACTTC. It yields the protein CASSPTPTGDEQYF.

The chain is built from TRBV7-2 and TRBJ1-2; D perhaps matches TRBD1 (5 bases). CDR1 SGHTA and CDR2 FQGNSA come from the germline V gene. CDR3 length: 19 residues. With 5 bases removed from V and 4 bases from J, the gap between germline ends came to 29 bases. CDR3 sequence: CASSNPSSHQKGVSYGYTF. In DNA, the CDR3 is TGTGCCAGCAGCAACCCTTCCAGCCACCAAAAAGGGGTAAGCTATGGCTACACCTTC.

V and J are TRBV11-1 and TRBJ2-6; TRBD1 is a possible D gene (6 bases). Germline CDR1 SGHAT, CDR2 FQDESV (reference sequence). With 5 bases removed from V and 3 bases from J, the gap between germline ends came to 11 bases. CDR3 size: 15 residues. The chain's CDR3 is CASSPDRSGANVLTF. The CDR3 coding sequence is TGTGCCAGCAGCCCCGACAGGAGTGGGGCCAACGTCCTGACTTTC.

CDR3 protein: CASSLGMSGVYNEQFF. In DNA form, the CDR3 reads TGTGCCAGCAGCTTAGGGATGAGCGGGGTCTACAATGAGCAGTTCTTC. J is TRBJ2-1 and V is TRBV7-6; the match to TRBD2 covers 7 bases. Germline V gene data show CDR1 as SGHVS and CDR2 as FNYEAQ. The length of the CDR3 is 16 residues. The trim removed 1 base at V and 3 bases at J, leaving 6 bases unmatched. Filled out from reference TRBV7-6 and TRBJ2-1, the complete variable domain reads GAGVSQSPRYKVTKRGQDVALRCDPISGHVSLYWYRQALGQGPEFLTYFNYEAQQDKSGLPNDRFSAERPEGSISTLTIQRTEQRDSAMYRCASSLGMSGVYNEQFFGPGTRLTVL.

The chain links TRBV6-1 to TRBJ2-1; TRBD1 agrees at 9 bases. V shed 3 bases and J 2 bases; nucleotides not matched to a gene: 5. This CDR3 region has 16 residues. The germline V gene encodes CDR1 MNHNS and CDR2 SASEGT. The CDR3 sequence: CASSDPGQGAYNEQFF. The CDR3, as DNA: TGTGCCAGCAGTGACCCGGGACAGGGAGCCTACAATGAGCAGTTCTTC.

This chain connects TRBV27 to TRBJ2-1, with 7 bases matching TRBD2. V trimming: 3 bases; J trimming: 5 bases; junction bases outside the gene matches: 4. There are 14 residues in the CDR3. In germline, CDR1 is MNHEY, CDR2 SMNVEV (reference sequence). CDR3 DNA: TGTGCCAGCAGTTTTGGGAGCGGGAACAATGAGCAGTTCTTC. Its translation: CASSFGSGNNEQFF.

The chain links TRBV7-2 to TRBJ2-1; 10 nucleotides match TRBD1. Trimming cost V 3 bases and J 6 bases; bases outside gene matches: 2. CDR1 and CDR2 (germline): SGHTA, FQGNSA. The CDR3 is made up of 14 amino acids. The CDR3 nucleotides read TGTGCCAGCAGCTTGTGGACAGGGGGCAATGAGCAGTTCTTC. As protein: CASSLWTGGNEQFF.

This chain connects TRBV19 to TRBJ1-1, with D possibly TRBD1 on 6 matching bases. This CDR3 comprises 15 residues. Trimming cost V 6 bases and J 0 bases, with 14 bases left between them. Germline V CDR1 and CDR2: LNHDA, SQIVND (reference sequence). The DNA for the CDR3 is TGTGCCAGTAGACCAAAGGGACATATGAACACTGAAGCTTTCTTT. It is translated as CASRPKGHMNTEAFF.

The CDR3 region has the DNA TGTGCCAGCAAAGACCAATCCGGGACAGGTATCTATGGCTACACCTTC. It encodes CASKDQSGTGIYGYTF. The V gene is TRBV19, the J gene TRBJ1-2; 8 bases are a match to TRBD1. Per the germline V gene, CDR1 is LNHDA and CDR2 is SQIVND (reference sequence). J gave up 4 bases and V 9 bases, and 16 bases lay outside the gene matches. The CDR3 has 16 amino acids.

V and J are TRBV11-3 and TRBJ2-1; 13 positions agree with TRBD2. V shed 4 bases, J shed 0 bases, and the junction held 3 bases outside the gene matches. The CDR3 has 17 residues. Germline V gives CDR1 SGHNT, CDR2 YENEEA. For the CDR3, the DNA is TGTGCCAGCAGCTCGAGGACTAGCGGGAGCTCCTACAATGAGCAGTTCTTC. It codes for CASSSRTSGSSYNEQFF.

The chain uses TRBV27 and TRBJ1-1; no firm D call. The CDR3 length is 15 residues. V was pared by 2 bases and J by 5 bases, with 15 bases between. Germline V lookup: CDR1 MNHEY, CDR2 SMNVEV (reference sequence). This chain's CDR3 is CASSLIPGIETEAFF. CDR3 coding DNA: TGTGCCAGCAGTTTAATTCCGGGGATAGAAACTGAAGCTTTCTTT.

The chain is built from TRBV28 and TRBJ2-3; 10 nucleotides agree with TRBD2. CDR1 MDHEN and CDR2 SYDVKM come from the germline V gene. The CDR3 loop spans 17 amino acids. V gave up 1 base and J gave up 4 bases; unmatched junction bases: 8. The CDR3 is CASSLSASGSEADTQYF. The CDR3 DNA follows: TGTGCCAGCAGTTTATCCGCTAGCGGGAGTGAAGCAGATACGCAGTATTTT.

The CDR3 DNA is TGTGCCAGCAGCCCGACAGGCGGTTATGGCTACACCTTC. Amino acids: CASSPTGGYGYTF. The rearrangement joins TRBV7-3 to TRBJ1-2, with D possibly being TRBD1 (6 bases). The V and J ends lost 5 bases and 5 bases respectively, with 12 bases between them. CDR3 length: 13 amino acids. Germline V gives CDR1 SGHTA, CDR2 FQGTGA. The variable domain in full, with the rest retrieved from reference TRBV7-3 and TRBJ1-2, is GAGVSQTPSNKVTEKGKYVELRCDPISGHTALYWYRQSLGQGPEFLIYFQGTGAADDSGLPNDRFFAVRPEGSVSTLKIQRTERGDSAVYLCASSPTGGYGYTFGSGTRLTVV.

V usage is TRBV4-1 and J usage is TRBJ1-2; perhaps TRBD1 as D (6 bases). Germline V CDR1 and CDR2: MGHRA, YSYEKL. CDR3 length: 15 amino acids. Trimming pared 0 bases from V and 4 bases from J, leaving 12 bases between. The CDR3, as DNA: TGCGCCAGCAGCCAAGACGACAGGACATCCTATGGCTACACCTTC. This codes for CASSQDDRTSYGYTF.

The V call is TRBV11-2, the J call TRBJ2-2; 7 bases agree with TRBD2. The germline gives CDR1 SGHAT, CDR2 FQNNGV. Trimming took 5 bases from V and 8 from J; bases not matched to a gene: 14. The CDR3 consists of 16 residues. CDR3 in DNA: TGTGCCAGCAGCCGTCTGGGGGAGGGCGTAATAGGGGAGCTGTTTTTT. Amino acid sequence: CASSRLGEGVIGELFF.

This clone appeared a few times. V and J are TRBV2 and TRBJ1-5, with D perhaps TRBD1 (5 bases). The CDR3 has 16 residues. CDR1 is SNHLY, CDR2 FYNNEI, per germline. V lost 5 bases and J lost 2, with 16 bases in between. The DNA of the CDR3 is TGTGCCAGCAGTTTGCAGACAGCGTGGGGCAATCAGCCCCAGCATTTT. It specifies CASSLQTAWGNQPQHF.

The count of this clone is one. The chain links TRBV19 to TRBJ1-5, with D unresolved. CDR1 LNHDA and CDR2 SQIVND come from the germline V gene (reference sequence). V dropped 6 bases and J dropped 2 bases, with 8 bases sitting between them. The CDR3 spans 13 residues. CDR3 in amino acids: CASRSFRNQPQHF. The CDR3, as DNA: TGTGCCAGTAGGTCCTTTCGCAATCAGCCCCAGCATTTT.